Listed here are 19 T cell receptor beta chains from one sample, sequenced in a study of blood T cell repertoires in COVID-19 (dated by TCRdb to about 2020). The library was built by means of the immunoSEQ multiplex PCR assay. TCRdb carries this immuneACCESS record with in-frame sequences only. Its versions omit some clonotypes, under half of them owing to an unresolved V gene in the studies checked, with the rest unexplained. The sample table contains about 200,000 clones; only one count was recorded for roughly 90% of them. The leading ten clones occupy roughly 8.1% of the sample. The sequencing sample was made of PBMCs or T cells enriched from blood (not recorded which). All receptors come from a woman between 18 and 29 years old who had recovered from COVID-19.

The rearrangement uses TRBV7-9 and TRBJ1-4; D gene uncertain. The CDR3 sequence is 13 residues long. V was cut by 7 bases and J by 2 bases, with 8 bases left in between. From germline, CDR1 is SEHNR and CDR2 FQNEAQ (reference sequence). The CDR3 DNA reads as TGTGCCAGCACCGCGGGCACTAATGAAAAACTGTTTTTT. Translation: CASTAGTNEKLFF.

The chain uses TRBV5-1 and TRBJ1-2; the D gene is possibly TRBD1 (5 bases). CDR3 length equals 15 residues. CDR1 and CDR2 from the germline V gene are SGHRS and YFSETQ. V lost 0 bases, J lost 0 bases, and 9 bases lay in between. CDR3 amino acids: CASSLDRLANYGYTF. The DNA for the CDR3 is TGCGCCAGCAGCTTGGACAGGCTAGCTAACTATGGCTACACCTTC.

The chain recombines TRBV10-2 with TRBJ1-2; maybe TRBD1 (6 bases). The CDR3 covers 14 residues. CDR1 and CDR2 (germline): WSHSY, SAAADI. Trimming cost V 2 bases and J 2 bases, with 9 bases left between them. CDR3 nucleotide sequence: TGCGCCAGCAGTGAGACAGGGCCCAACTATGGCTACACCTTC. It translates to CASSETGPNYGYTF.

The chain combines TRBV2 with TRBJ1-2; possibly TRBD1 for D (6 bases). V gave up 7 bases and J gave up 6 bases, with 6 bases separating them. Germline assignment: CDR1 SNHLY and CDR2 FYNNEI. The CDR3 extends over 10 amino acids. CDR3 bases: TGTGCCAGCAAGGGGGATGGCTACACCTTC. Translated: CASKGDGYTF.

As DNA, the CDR3 is TGTGCCAGCACGGGTCAGGGGATTAACACTGAAGCTTTCTTT. Translated: CASTGQGINTEAFF. V and J are TRBV2 and TRBJ1-1; D is possibly TRBD1 (6 bases). Trimming removed 7 bases from V and 2 bases from J, with 14 bases in between. The CDR3 has 14 amino acids. CDR1 is SNHLY, CDR2 FYNNEI, per germline.

The gene calls are TRBV28 and TRBJ2-1; 10 bases match TRBD1. V was clipped by 4 bases and J by 2 bases; unmatched bases: 2. CDR1 and CDR2 (germline): MDHEN, SYDVKM. The CDR3 is 15 amino acids. The CDR3 DNA reads TGTGCCAGCAGTTCAGGACAGGGGGCCTACAATGAGCAGTTCTTC. Protein: CASSSGQGAYNEQFF.

The chain uses TRBV3-1 (or the pseudogene TRBV3-2) and TRBJ2-3; the match to TRBD1 covers 8 bases. The germline V gene has CDR1 LGHDT and CDR2 YNNKEL (reference sequence). The junction had 6 bases not matched to a gene; V was cut back by 0 bases and J by 4 bases. The CDR3 contains 16 residues. CDR3 sequence: CASSQDRTGLADTQYF. CDR3 DNA: TGTGCCAGCAGCCAAGATCGGACAGGGCTCGCAGATACGCAGTATTTT.

The chain employs TRBV30 and TRBJ2-5; 7 bases fit TRBD1. Germline-derived CDR1 and CDR2 are GTSNPN and SVGIG (reference sequence). V was clipped by 4 bases and J by 5 bases; unmatched bases: 7. CDR3 size: 13 residues. The CDR3 here is CAWKPRGLETQYF. The DNA for the CDR3 is TGTGCCTGGAAACCTAGGGGGCTGGAGACCCAGTACTTC.

The chain uses TRBV11-2 and TRBJ1-2; D perhaps matches TRBD1 (5 bases). CDR3 length: 14 amino acids. With 1 base removed from V and 1 base from J, the gap between germline ends came to 7 bases. Germline values: CDR1 SGHAT, CDR2 FQNNGV. CDR3 in DNA: TGTGCCAGCAGCTTAGCGGGGGATAACTATGGCTACACCTTC. This codes for CASSLAGDNYGYTF.

This chain uses TRBV19 with TRBJ1-2, with TRBD1 identical over 7 bases. This CDR3 is 13 amino acids long. J was trimmed by 8 bases and V by 7 bases; bases with no gene match: 10. The germline CDR1 and CDR2 sequences are LNHDA and SQIVND (reference sequence). CDR3 loop: CASTPDRVTGYTF. The DNA of the CDR3 is TGTGCCAGTACCCCAGACAGGGTGACAGGCTACACCTTC.

The rearrangement uses TRBV25-1 and TRBJ1-4; 7 nucleotides match TRBD1. The germline V gene has CDR1 MGHDK and CDR2 SYGVNS. Trimming took 6 bases from V and 10 from J; bases not matched to a gene: 5. There are 12 residues in the CDR3. The CDR3 DNA reads TGTGCCAGCAGCGAGACAGGGCTAAAACTGTTTTTT. This encodes CASSETGLKLFF.

The gene calls are TRBV6-5 and TRBJ1-6, with TRBD1 matching 7 bases. V lost 0 bases, J lost 2 bases, and 1 base stayed unmatched. Germline V lookup: CDR1 MNHEY, CDR2 SVGAGI. The CDR3 spans 16 residues. The CDR3: CASSYSRGAYNSPLHF. CDR3 sequence (DNA): TGTGCCAGCAGTTACTCCAGGGGGGCCTATAATTCACCCCTCCACTTT.

V gene TRBV19 combines with J gene TRBJ1-1, with D uncertain. The germline V and J ends were trimmed by 2 bases and 0 bases, with 4 bases remaining between them. The CDR3 contains 13 residues. Germline CDR1 is LNHDA and CDR2 is SQIVND (reference sequence). CDR3 amino acids: CASSISLNTEAFF. CDR3 bases: TGTGCCAGTAGTATATCCTTGAACACTGAAGCTTTCTTT. Based on the CDR3 plus reference TRBV19 and TRBJ1-1, the full variable domain is DGGITQSPKYLFRKEGQNVTLSCEQNLNHDAMYWYRQDPGQGLRLIYYSQIVNDFQKGDIAEGYSVSREKKESFPLTVTSAQKNPTAFYLCASSISLNTEAFFGQGTRLTVV.

V usage is TRBV13 and J usage is TRBJ2-1, with TRBD2 as a possible D gene (7 bases). This CDR3 is 15 amino acids long. V dropped 0 bases and J dropped 9 bases, with 15 bases sitting between them. The germline CDR1 and CDR2 sequences are PRHDT and FYEKMQ (reference sequence). CDR3 sequence (DNA): TGTGCCAGCAGCTTAGGCCGGGGGGCGAACGGTGAGCAGTTCTTC. Amino acid sequence: CASSLGRGANGEQFF.

The chain recombines TRBV19 with TRBJ2-7; 8 bases line up with TRBD1. Looked up from germline, CDR1 is LNHDA and CDR2 is SQIVND (reference sequence). This CDR3 contains 16 residues. Unmatched junction bases numbered 10, after V lost 3 bases and J lost 3 bases. In DNA, the CDR3 is TGTGCCAGTAGTATGCGGGCCGGGACAGGACACTACGAGCAGTACTTC. Residues: CASSMRAGTGHYEQYF.

The chain has TRBV4-1 and TRBJ1-1, with a possible D match to TRBD1 (5 bases). Between the trimmed V and J ends, which lost 1 base and 4 bases, there was a span of 22 bases. The germline V gene has CDR1 MGHRA and CDR2 YSYEKL. CDR3 length: 18 residues. The CDR3 sequence is CASSQVPFFQLRGTEAFF. In DNA, the CDR3 is TGCGCCAGCAGCCAAGTACCTTTCTTCCAACTAAGGGGCACTGAAGCTTTCTTT.

The V gene is TRBV5-5, the J gene TRBJ1-5; no reliable D call. The germline V gene encodes CDR1 SGHKS and CDR2 YYEKEE (reference sequence). The germline V and J ends were trimmed by 5 bases and 0 bases, with 12 bases remaining between them. The CDR3 loop spans 15 amino acids. As DNA, the CDR3 is TGTGCCAGCAGGCCAGGTCCGTATAGCAATCAGCCCCAGCATTTT. Amino acid sequence: CASRPGPYSNQPQHF.

The chain carries TRBV6-5 and TRBJ2-7, with TRBD2 identical over 8 bases. Trimming at V came to 7 bases and at J to 1 base, leaving 6 bases not matched to a gene. CDR3 size: 14 residues. Looked up from germline, CDR1 is MNHEY and CDR2 is SVGAGI. CDR3 coding DNA: TGTGCCAGCATAAACGGGGGGGGGTCCTACGAGCAGTACTTC. Amino acid sequence: CASINGGGSYEQYF.

This sequence joins TRBV4-1 and TRBJ1-1; TRBD1 is a possible D gene (6 bases). The V end was cut by 3 bases, the J end by 1 base, with 18 bases between. CDR3 length: 17 amino acids. Germline CDR1 and CDR2: MGHRA and YSYEKL. The CDR3 protein is CASSHPTPGQPNTEAFF. In nucleotides, the CDR3 is TGCGCCAGCAGCCACCCAACACCCGGACAGCCGAACACTGAAGCTTTCTTT.